Each of the 21 T cell receptor beta chains below was sequenced from the same sample in a study of regulatory T cells in long-lasting Graves disease (dated by TCRdb to about 2021). Library method: multiplex PCR. The run used an Illumina HiSeq 4000. TCR beta libraries were built with iRepertoire HTBI primers and Arm-PCR amplification of CDR3 regions. TCRdb reworked the public reads: Q25 trimming with fastp, MiXCR clone assembly, productive beta chains retained. Each record represents a unique CDR3 protein, reported with the most common genes and DNA among its rows. The sample table shows a few hundred thousand distinct CDR3 sequences, and approximately 20% are seen once. The top ten clonotypes cover 14% of the sample. Reading the label with the study, this specimen's time point is: newly diagnosed GD, antithyroid drugs for less than 3 months. RNA was extracted from PBMCs in TRIzol for both TCR sequencing and RNA sequencing.

The sample was also reused in another study, on T cells in Graves' hyperthyroidism and ophthalmopathy.

The source was peripheral blood mononuclear cells (PBMCs), collected at new diagnosis, from a patient treated with antithyroid drugs. These receptor sequences come from a woman in her twenties or thirties with Graves disease. Donor details come from another sample of the same person, matched by shared clones.

This clonotype appeared many times. The chain uses TRBV20-1 and TRBJ1-2; D uncertain. Germline V gives CDR1 DFQATT, CDR2 SNEGSKA (reference sequence). The V end was cut by 0 bases, the J end by 3 bases, with 8 bases between. This CDR3 is built from 13 residues. CDR3 sequence: CSARENGYYGYTF. CDR3 bases: TGCAGTGCTAGAGAGAATGGATACTATGGCTACACCTTC.

This clonotype was found many times. J is TRBJ1-5 and V is TRBV7-2, with D possibly being TRBD1 (5 bases). Per the germline V gene, CDR1 is SGHTA and CDR2 is FQGNSA. This CDR3 region has 16 residues. V lost 1 base and J lost 2, with 12 bases in between. CDR3 DNA sequence: TGTGCCAGCAGCTTAGAAGGGGTTCAGGGCAATCAGCCCCAGCATTTT. Protein sequence: CASSLEGVQGNQPQHF.

This clonotype was picked up a small number of times. The rearrangement joins TRBV19 to TRBJ2-1, with D unresolved. The CDR3 loop spans 11 amino acids. Per germline, CDR1 LNHDA and CDR2 SQIVND (reference sequence). The V end was cut by 3 bases, the J end by 11 bases, with 8 bases between. The CDR3 sequence: CASSIGPKQFF. CDR3 bases: TGTGCCAGTAGTATTGGCCCCAAGCAGTTCTTC.

This clonotype was counted ten times or more. This chain joins TRBV6-1 and TRBJ1-1; 9 bases are a match to TRBD1. J lost 5 bases, V lost 5 bases, and 9 bases had no gene match. Looked up from germline, CDR1 is MNHNS and CDR2 is SASEGT. The CDR3 is made up of 15 amino acids. In DNA, the CDR3 is TGTGCCAGCAGTACACAACAGGGGGCCGGGACTGAAGCTTTCTTT. Its protein is CASSTQQGAGTEAFF.

A note on this clonotype: Because the CDR3 is missing its conserved closing phenylalanine or tryptophan, this is likely a read error. The chain links TRBV20-1 to TRBJ2-7, with D unresolved. Germline values: CDR1 DFQATT, CDR2 SNEGSKA (reference sequence). CDR3 length: 13 residues. V lost 5 bases and J 3 bases, leaving 14 bases between the germline ends. CDR3 residues: CSAPDPRNYEQYL. CDR3 bases: TGCAGTGCTCCGGACCCACGGAACTACGAGCAGTACCTC.

This clonotype was seen ten or more times. V is TRBV7-9 and J is TRBJ1-2; no definite D call. Deletions cut 5 bases from V and 8 bases from J, with 21 bases between. Germline lookup yields CDR1 SEHNR and CDR2 FQNEAQ (reference sequence). The length of the CDR3 is 15 residues. This CDR3 is CASSPDIEHFQGYTF. CDR3 sequence (DNA): TGTGCCAGCAGCCCGGATATCGAGCATTTCCAGGGCTACACCTTC.

Worth noting for this clonotype: Since a far larger clone is one base different, this is likely a read error. A read error is likely, as this CDR3 ends without the conserved phenylalanine or tryptophan. The genes are TRBV12-3 or TRBV12-4 and TRBJ2-1; the D gene is possibly TRBD2 (6 bases). This CDR3 has 15 residues. The germline V and J ends were trimmed by 9 bases and 9 bases, with 24 bases remaining between them. The CDR3 is CASTCPKLALVEQFL. The CDR3 coding sequence is TGTGCCAGTACCTGCCCTAAACTAGCTTTGGTTGAGCAGTTCCTC.

V gene TRBV20-1 combines with J gene TRBJ2-7; TRBD2 aligns across 14 bases. J lost 4 bases, V lost 5 bases, and 4 bases had no gene match. The CDR3 has 14 amino acids. Germline V gives CDR1 DFQATT, CDR2 SNEGSKA (reference sequence). The CDR3 DNA reads as TGCAGTGCTGAGACTAGCGGGGGGGGATACGAGCAGTACTTC. It translates to CSAETSGGGYEQYF.

This clonotype was counted a few times. The chain recombines TRBV20-1 with TRBJ2-1; TRBD2 agrees at 7 bases. Germline-derived CDR1 and CDR2 are DFQATT and SNEGSKA (reference sequence). V lost 7 bases to trimming and J lost 7 bases; unmatched junction nucleotides: 10. This CDR3 spans 13 amino acids. The CDR3: CSVYSSGGNEQFF. The CDR3 DNA reads TGCAGTGTCTATTCTTCCGGGGGGAATGAGCAGTTCTTC.

Comment on this clonotype: With only one base between it and a far larger clone, this is likely a read error. The V and J genes are TRBV6-2 or TRBV6-3 and TRBJ1-2; perhaps TRBD1 as D (6 bases). There are 15 residues in the CDR3. Germline V CDR1 and CDR2: MNHEY, SVGEGT. With 4 bases removed from V and 3 bases from J, the gap between germline ends came to 15 bases. This CDR3 is CASSFLIGGDYGYTF. In nucleotides, the CDR3 is TGTGCCAGCAGTTTCCTGATCGGGGGCGACTATGGCTACACCTTC.

This clonotype was observed at least ten times. The chain combines TRBV2 with TRBJ2-5, with D perhaps given as TRBD1 or TRBD2 (5 bases each). CDR1 is SNHLY, CDR2 FYNNEI, per germline. This CDR3 has 14 amino acids. Between the trimmed V and J ends, which lost 7 bases and 4 bases, there was a span of 16 bases. The DNA of the CDR3 is TGTGCCAGCACTCTCGGGGCGTCGACAGAGACCCAGTACTTC. Its protein is CASTLGASTETQYF.

V and J are TRBV18 and TRBJ2-4, with a tentative D call TRBD1 (6 bases). V gave up 1 base and J gave up 5 bases, with 9 bases separating them. CDR1 and CDR2 (germline): KGHSH, LQKENI. The CDR3 runs 14 residues. Here the CDR3 reads CASSPRTVQNIQYF. The CDR3 DNA reads TGTGCCAGCTCACCACGGACAGTCCAAAACATTCAGTACTTC.

The sample holds one count of this clonotype. CDR3 residues: CSARPSGWGKNIQYF. The CDR3 nucleotides read TGCAGTGCTAGGCCGTCAGGATGGGGCAAAAACATTCAGTACTTC. The genes are TRBV20-1 and TRBJ2-4, with D unclear. Germline lookup yields CDR1 DFQATT and CDR2 SNEGSKA (reference sequence). CDR3 length equals 15 residues. Trimming left V 3 bases short and J 3 bases short, with 15 bases between.

J is TRBJ1-1 and V is TRBV7-9; no firm D call. V lost 3 bases and J 1 base, leaving 12 bases between the germline ends. The CDR3 is 15 amino acids. Germline assignment: CDR1 SEHNR and CDR2 FQNEAQ (reference sequence). In nucleotides, the CDR3 is TGTGCCAGCAGCTTGGGATCCACAGCGAACACTGAAGCTTTCTTT. Protein: CASSLGSTANTEAFF.

Concerning this clonotype itself: A read error is possible here, since a much larger clone lies one base away. This rearrangement joins TRBV11-2 to TRBJ1-6, with 10 bases that match TRBD1. The CDR3 is 13 amino acids. Germline CDR1 reads SGHAT; CDR2 reads FQNNGV. As DNA, the CDR3 is TGTGACAGCAGCTTGGGACAGGGGTCACCCCTCCACTTT. Translated: CDSSLGQGSPLHF. The full variable domain, completed using reference TRBV11-2 and TRBJ1-6, is EAGVAQSPRYKIIEKRQSVAFWCNPISGHATLYWYQQILGQGPKLLIQFQNNGVVDDSQLPKDRFSAERLKGVDSTLKIQPAKLEDSAVYLCDSSLGQGSPLHFGNGTRLTVT.

V gene TRBV15 combines with J gene TRBJ1-3; a possible D gene is TRBD1 (6 bases). With 4 bases removed from V and 0 bases from J, the gap between germline ends came to 16 bases. CDR3 length: 17 amino acids. Germline CDR1 reads LNHNV; CDR2 reads YYDKDF (reference sequence). The CDR3 sequence is CATSTLEGVRSGNTIYF. The CDR3 nucleotides are TGTGCCACCAGCACCCTCGAGGGGGTCCGCTCTGGAAACACCATATATTTT.

This clonotype has a count of ten or more. J is TRBJ2-1 and V is TRBV6-4; TRBD2 aligns across 11 bases. The V gene's germline CDR1 is MRHNA and CDR2 SNTAGT. The V and J ends lost 0 bases and 6 bases, in that order; junction bases with no gene match: 1. The CDR3 has 15 residues. The CDR3, as DNA: TGTGCCAGCAGTGACTCTAGCGGGGGGGTCAATGAGCAGTTCTTC. Translating it yields CASSDSSGGVNEQFF.

The chain is built from TRBV6-1 and TRBJ2-7, with 13 bases aligning to TRBD2. This CDR3 region has 18 residues. V lost 5 bases to trimming and J lost 0 bases; unmatched junction nucleotides: 10. Germline assignment: CDR1 MNHNS and CDR2 SASEGT. CDR3 nucleotides: TGTGCCAGCAGTAGAGGAGGGACTAGCGGGACTATCTCCTACGAGCAGTACTTC. Translated, it gives CASSRGGTSGTISYEQYF.

As regards this clonotype: Being one base from a much bigger clone, this may be a read error. This rearrangement joins TRBV12-3 or TRBV12-4 to TRBJ2-4, with TRBD1 identical over 8 bases. The J call may be mistaken, given a closer DNA end match to TRBJ2-1. The CDR3 extends over 15 amino acids. CDR3 DNA: TGTGCCAGCAGGGAATCGACAGGGGTTCATGAGACCCAGTTCTTC. Amino acids: CASRESTGVHETQFF.

With respect to this clonotype: A much more abundant neighbour one base away suggests this may be a read error. J is TRBJ2-7 and V is TRBV3-1; no firm D call. CDR1 and CDR2 (germline): LGHDT, YNNKEL (reference sequence). This CDR3 is 14 amino acids long. V shed 5 bases and J shed 4 bases, with 15 bases lying between them. CDR3 region: CASSTRLLDYEQYF. The CDR3 coding sequence is TGTGCCAGCAGCACCAGGCTTCTCGATTACGAGCAGTACTTC.

This clonotype was observed many times. The chain is built from TRBV7-2 and TRBJ1-2; TRBD1 matches at 10 bases. V gave up 5 bases and J gave up 8 bases; unmatched junction bases: 8. From germline, CDR1 is SGHTA and CDR2 FQGNSA. The CDR3 length is 14 residues. The CDR3 DNA reads TGTGCCAGCAGCCCGACAGGGGGCTGGGAAGGCTACACCTTC. Its translation is CASSPTGGWEGYTF. The variable domain in full, with the rest retrieved from reference TRBV7-2 and TRBJ1-2, is GAGVSQSPSNKVTEKGKDVELRCDPISGHTALYWYRQSLGQGLEFLIYFQGNSAPDKSGLPSDRFSAERTGGSVSTLTIQRTQQEDSAVYLCASSPTGGWEGYTFGSGTRLTVV.